One and the same sample provided the 13 T cell receptor beta chains below, sequenced in a study of PD-1 blockade in classical Hodgkin lymphoma. Libraries were prepared by immunoSEQ multiplex PCR; TCRdb keeps only in-frame clonotypes and omits some of them. The sample includes 9,500 to 15,000 clones, approximately 79% of them seen just once. Exposure to brentuximab vedotin varied, and each patient had relapsed following autologous stem cell transplantation. The CD4+ T cells used were purified from thawed PBMCs through magnetic negative selection. The sample here was CD4+ T cells from blood, taken at baseline. These receptor sequences come from a human donor with classical Hodgkin lymphoma.

The chain links TRBV5-4 to TRBJ2-7, with unresolved D. The CDR3 is 13 amino acids. Looked up from germline, CDR1 is SGHNT and CDR2 is YYREEE (reference sequence). Trimming cost V 0 bases and J 7 bases, with 11 bases left between them. The CDR3 DNA reads TGTGCCAGCAGCTTGGAGGTCCCTGGGGAGCAGTACTTC. It translates to CASSLEVPGEQYF. The complete variable domain, with remaining parts taken from reference TRBV5-4 and TRBJ2-7, reads ETGVTQSPTHLIKTRGQQVTLRCSSQSGHNTVSWYQQALGQGPQFIFQYYREEENGRGNFPPRFSGLQFPNYSSELNVNALELDDSALYLCASSLEVPGEQYFGPGTRLTVT.

The J gene is TRBJ1-2, the V gene TRBV19, with TRBD1 matching over 9 bases. Germline V CDR1 and CDR2: LNHDA, SQIVND (reference sequence). V gave up 3 bases and J gave up 8 bases; unmatched junction bases: 7. The CDR3 runs 14 residues. The CDR3 loop reads CASSIGGTGKGYTF. The CDR3 bases are TGTGCCAGTAGTATTGGTGGGACAGGGAAAGGCTACACCTTC.

This rearrangement joins TRBV10-3 to TRBJ1-3; TRBD1 might be the D (5 bases). CDR3 length: 13 amino acids. V was trimmed by 8 bases and J by 4 bases, leaving 12 bases between them. CDR1 ENHRY and CDR2 SYGVKD come from the germline V gene. The CDR3 is CAIGGIYGNTIYF. The CDR3 bases are TGTGCCATCGGGGGAATTTACGGAAACACCATATATTTT.

The V gene is TRBV5-6, the J gene TRBJ1-6; D not certain. V gave up 2 bases and J gave up 4 bases, with 10 bases separating them. Looked up from germline, CDR1 is SGHDT and CDR2 is YYEEEE. The CDR3 runs 15 residues. CDR3 in DNA: TGTGCCAGCAGCTTTGGGCCCGCATATAATTCACCCCTCCACTTT. Translation: CASSFGPAYNSPLHF.

The chain combines TRBV19 with TRBJ2-3, with D possibly TRBD2 on 6 matching bases. The CDR3 totals 16 residues. Trimming removed 1 base at V and 1 base at J, with 12 bases between. Germline loops: CDR1 LNHDA, CDR2 SQIVND (reference sequence). Written as DNA, the CDR3 is TGTGCCAGTAGTATAGGGAGGGGAATAGGCACAGATACGCAGTATTTT. Protein product: CASSIGRGIGTDTQYF.

This clone was observed a handful of times. One end of the junction varies from germline; a read error may be responsible. The CDR3 loop reads CASSYSTGTVGLAF. The DNA for the CDR3 is TGTGCCAGCAGTTACTCGACAGGGACGGTGGGTCTCGCCTTC. This chain uses TRBV6-6 with TRBJ1-2; 7 bases agree with TRBD1. The CDR3 runs to 14 residues. Germline V lookup: CDR1 MNHNY, CDR2 SVGAGI (reference sequence).

This clone was counted a few times. The rearrangement links TRBV19 to TRBJ2-7; 9 bases are shared with TRBD1. Germline V gives CDR1 LNHDA, CDR2 SQIVND (reference sequence). V gave up 5 bases and J gave up 2 bases; unmatched junction bases: 10. This CDR3 is 16 amino acids long. CDR3 sequence: CASSDTGTGTPYEQYF. In DNA form, the CDR3 reads TGTGCCAGTAGTGACACCGGGACAGGGACCCCCTACGAGCAGTACTTC.

This clone was observed once. V gene TRBV7-9 combines with J gene TRBJ2-3, with TRBD2 matching 9 bases. CDR3 length: 16 residues. Germline CDR1 is SEHNR and CDR2 is FQNEAQ (reference sequence). Losses at the gene ends were 5 bases for V and 5 bases for J; bases not matched to a gene: 11. The DNA of the CDR3 is TGTGCCAGCAGCCTCCTTGGACTAGCGCGGGAAGATACGCAGTATTTT. Its protein product is CASSLLGLAREDTQYF.

This sequence joins TRBV5-6 and TRBJ1-4; no clear D. Germline CDR1 reads SGHDT; CDR2 reads YYEEEE. The CDR3 contains 13 residues. V lost 4 bases and J 4 bases, leaving 8 bases between the germline ends. This chain's CDR3 is CASSLVFNEKLFF. The CDR3 bases are TGTGCCAGCAGCCTCGTCTTTAATGAAAAACTGTTTTTT.

The chain employs TRBV4-3 and TRBJ1-3, with 9 positions matching TRBD1. This CDR3 comprises 17 residues. V trimming: 0 bases; J trimming: 0 bases; junction bases outside the gene matches: 3. The germline V gene encodes CDR1 LGHNA and CDR2 YSLEER. For the CDR3, the DNA is TGCGCCAGCAGCCAAGAAGACAGGGGGTACTCTGGAAACACCATATATTTT. Translated, it gives CASSQEDRGYSGNTIYF.

This rearrangement joins TRBV7-8 to TRBJ1-2, with D perhaps TRBD1 (5 bases). This CDR3 region has 15 residues. Germline V gene lookup returns CDR1 SGHVS and CDR2 FQNEAQ. V dropped 6 bases and J dropped 7 bases, with 21 bases sitting between them. As DNA, the CDR3 is TGTGCCAGCAGGTCAACCGGGACCCAGGGTGGTGGCTACACCTTC. Amino acids: CASRSTGTQGGGYTF.

The chain recombines TRBV6-1 with TRBJ1-5; 11 bases are shared with TRBD1. This CDR3 region has 15 residues. CDR1 and CDR2 (germline): MNHNS, SASEGT. The trim removed 4 bases at V and 5 bases at J, leaving 4 bases unmatched. The CDR3 DNA reads as TGTGCCAGCAGTGGACGGACAGGGGGCTATCAGCCCCAGCATTTT. It encodes CASSGRTGGYQPQHF.

V and J are TRBV7-9 and TRBJ1-5; 7 positions agree with TRBD1. The V gene end was trimmed by 5 bases and the J gene end by 5 bases; junction bases not matched to a gene: 15. CDR1 is SEHNR and CDR2 is FQNEAQ in the germline V gene (reference sequence). CDR3 length: 17 residues. The CDR3 protein is CASSPGGGQGWDQPQHF. CDR3 nucleotides: TGTGCCAGCAGCCCAGGGGGAGGGCAGGGCTGGGATCAGCCCCAGCATTTT.